The 21 T cell receptor beta chains reported below all come from one sample, sequenced in a study of CD8+ T cells in alopecia areata. cDNA prepared by RNA extraction and subsequent reverse transcription served as the template for sequencing. Only in-frame clones appear in the TCRdb table, and some are missing; sequencing was by immunoSEQ multiplex PCR. The top ten hold 10% of the sample, which has roughly 180,000 clones, around 49% seen once. Treatment specified: oral pan-JAK inhibitor, 5-10 mg twice daily. The input for sequencing was CD8+ T cells sorted from blood, taken around week 54, from a patient treated with tofacitinib. The receptors come from a human donor with alopecia areata.

The chain couples TRBV5-1 to TRBJ2-5; 9 nucleotides match TRBD2. This CDR3 comprises 14 residues. J lost 10 bases, V lost 0 bases, and 7 bases had no gene match. The germline gives CDR1 SGHRS, CDR2 YFSETQ. The CDR3 loop reads CASSLEGLARLQYF. Here the CDR3 DNA reads TGCGCCAGCAGCTTGGAAGGACTAGCGCGACTCCAGTACTTC.

V gene TRBV27 combines with J gene TRBJ2-5; D unresolved. V was pared by 0 bases and J by 5 bases, with 13 bases between. This CDR3 spans 15 amino acids. Germline V gives CDR1 MNHEY, CDR2 SMNVEV (reference sequence). The CDR3 bases are TGTGCCAGCAGTTTATCGGCGAGACATGGTGAGACCCAGTACTTC. Translating gives CASSLSARHGETQYF.

The chain carries TRBV7-6 and TRBJ2-7, with a tentative D call TRBD2 (6 bases). CDR3 length equals 15 residues. Per the germline V gene, CDR1 is SGHVS and CDR2 is FNYEAQ. V dropped 1 base and J dropped 4 bases, with 14 bases sitting between them. CDR3: CASSLGGVSVYEQYF. DNA for the CDR3: TGTGCCAGCAGCTTAGGGGGGGTGAGCGTTTACGAGCAGTACTTC. The full variable domain, rest sourced from reference TRBV7-6 and TRBJ2-7, is GAGVSQSPRYKVTKRGQDVALRCDPISGHVSLYWYRQALGQGPEFLTYFNYEAQQDKSGLPNDRFSAERPEGSISTLTIQRTEQRDSAMYRCASSLGGVSVYEQYFGPGTRLTVT.

This clone was counted a few times. The V gene is TRBV4-3, the J gene TRBJ2-7; TRBD1 aligns across 8 bases. This CDR3 comprises 17 residues. Trimming removed 1 base from V and 0 bases from J; junction bases left unmatched: 8. Germline V lookup: CDR1 LGHNA, CDR2 YSLEER. The CDR3 DNA is TGCGCCAGCAGCCAAGCTGCAGGGGGCGATTTCTCCTACGAGCAGTACTTC. Translated: CASSQAAGGDFSYEQYF.

V and J are TRBV11-2 and TRBJ2-5; 8 nucleotides align to TRBD2. The CDR3 totals 18 residues. CDR1 SGHAT and CDR2 FQNNGV come from the germline V gene. Trimming took 1 base from V and 2 from J; bases not matched to a gene: 12. CDR3 sequence: CASSLVGSGGRKQETQYF. The CDR3, as DNA: TGTGCCAGCAGCTTAGTCGGTTCGGGGGGGAGAAAACAAGAGACCCAGTACTTC.

This clone has a handful of counts. The genes are TRBV9 and TRBJ1-1; TRBD1 matches at 7 bases. V lost 4 bases and J lost 6; bases outside the gene matches: 6. CDR3 size: 13 residues. Germline V gene sequence: CDR1 SGDLS, CDR2 YYNGEE. CDR3 protein: CASSSSDRAEAFF. The CDR3 coding sequence is TGTGCCAGCAGCTCTTCCGACAGGGCTGAAGCTTTCTTT.

V gene TRBV30 combines with J gene TRBJ2-5; D possibly corresponds to TRBD1 (5 bases). V was cut by 2 bases and J by 4 bases, with 5 bases left in between. The CDR3 contains 11 residues. Germline CDR1 reads GTSNPN; CDR2 reads SVGIG (reference sequence). This chain's CDR3 is CAWSQGETQYF. Written as DNA, the CDR3 is TGTGCCTGGAGTCAGGGAGAGACCCAGTACTTC.

This clone was seen only a few times. The chain has TRBV27 and TRBJ1-5; 10 bases agree with TRBD1. Trimming cost V 6 bases and J 9 bases; bases outside gene matches: 8. The CDR3 is 14 amino acids. The germline gives CDR1 MNHEY, CDR2 SMNVEV (reference sequence). The CDR3 sequence: CASRAGTGVRPQHF. In nucleotides, the CDR3 is TGTGCCAGCAGGGCCGGGACAGGGGTCAGGCCCCAGCATTTT.

The rearrangement uses TRBV10-3 and TRBJ2-1; TRBD2 aligns across 8 bases. Germline V gene data show CDR1 as ENHRY and CDR2 as SYGVKD. V lost 10 bases to trimming and J lost 6 bases; unmatched junction nucleotides: 11. The CDR3 totals 14 residues. Here the CDR3 reads CATGGLASANEQFF. Here the CDR3 DNA reads TGTGCCACCGGAGGACTAGCAAGTGCCAATGAGCAGTTCTTC.

The V and J genes are TRBV11-2 and TRBJ2-6, with TRBD1 as a possible D gene (5 bases). Germline-derived CDR1 and CDR2 are SGHAT and FQNNGV. Deletions cut 5 bases from V and 0 bases from J, with 14 bases between. The CDR3 totals 17 residues. This chain's CDR3 is CASSKQLGLSGANVLTF. The CDR3 DNA follows: TGTGCCAGCAGCAAACAACTGGGGCTCTCTGGGGCCAACGTCCTGACTTTC.

V and J are TRBV12-5 and TRBJ1-2, with D maybe TRBD1 (5 bases). Trimming pared 1 base from V and 8 bases from J, leaving 17 bases between. The length of the CDR3 is 15 residues. Germline V gene sequence: CDR1 LGHNT, CDR2 FRNRAP. The CDR3: CASGLGSGPRNGYTF. The CDR3 nucleotides are TGTGCTAGTGGTTTGGGATCGGGACCCCGCAACGGCTACACCTTC. The full variable domain, in which reference TRBV12-5 and TRBJ1-2 provide the parts outside the CDR3, is DARVTQTPRHKVTEMGQEVTMRCQPILGHNTVFWYRQTMMQGLELLAYFRNRAPLDDSGMPKDRFSAEMPDATLATLKIQPSEPRDSAVYFCASGLGSGPRNGYTFGSGTRLTVV.

This clone was detected a few times. The chain uses TRBV9 and TRBJ1-2; D remains unclear. Germline V gives CDR1 SGDLS, CDR2 YYNGEE. This CDR3 region has 14 residues. V was clipped by 0 bases and J by 3 bases, with 9 bases between them. The CDR3 is CASSVDKSHYGYTF. The CDR3 DNA reads as TGTGCCAGCAGCGTAGATAAGTCCCACTATGGCTACACCTTC.

The CDR3 protein is CSVDPDLTGELFF. In DNA form, the CDR3 reads TGCAGCGTCGACCCGGATCTGACCGGGGAGCTGTTTTTT. J is TRBJ2-2 and V is TRBV29-1; D unresolved. CDR1 and CDR2 (germline): SQVTM, ANQGSEA. The CDR3 has 13 residues. Trimming took 6 bases from V and 5 from J, leaving 13 bases between them.

This clone was observed once. V gene TRBV4-1 combines with J gene TRBJ2-1, with D perhaps matching TRBD1 or TRBD2 (5 bases each). CDR1 and CDR2 (germline): MGHRA, YSYEKL. This CDR3 is built from 15 residues. The germline V and J ends were trimmed by 1 base and 5 bases, with 12 bases remaining between them. The CDR3 protein is CASSQGTGTHNEQFF. The CDR3 DNA sequence: TGCGCCAGCAGCCAAGGTACGGGGACCCACAATGAGCAGTTCTTC.

This clone was picked up a small number of times. The genes are TRBV7-8 and TRBJ1-2; 7 bases agree with TRBD1. Unmatched junction bases numbered 11, after V lost 5 bases and J lost 2 bases. Per the germline V gene, CDR1 is SGHVS and CDR2 is FQNEAQ. This CDR3 has 16 amino acids. The CDR3 region has the DNA TGTGCCAGCAGCCTCCCCGGGACAGAACGGAACTATGGCTACACCTTC. Its protein is CASSLPGTERNYGYTF.

The V gene is TRBV15, the J gene TRBJ1-5; no definite D call. The CDR3 has 17 amino acids. In germline, CDR1 is LNHNV, CDR2 YYDKDF (reference sequence). The germline V and J ends were trimmed by 0 bases and 2 bases, with 14 bases remaining between them. The CDR3 loop reads CATSRDLAGEGNQPQHF. The CDR3, as DNA: TGTGCCACCAGCAGAGATCTGGCGGGAGAGGGCAATCAGCCCCAGCATTTT. Combining the CDR3 with reference TRBV15 and TRBJ1-5 gives the whole variable domain DAMVIQNPRYQVTQFGKPVTLSCSQTLNHNVMYWYQQKSSQAPKLLFHYYDKDFNNEADTPDNFQSRRPNTSFCFLDIRSPGLGDTAMYLCATSRDLAGEGNQPQHFGDGTRLSIL.

This chain links TRBV5-1 with TRBJ2-5, with a tentative D call TRBD2 (5 bases). Trimming stripped 4 bases from V and 4 bases from J, with 17 bases between. The CDR3 is 15 residues long. CDR1 is SGHRS, CDR2 YFSETQ, per germline. This chain's CDR3 is CASSLQHLARETQYF. DNA of the CDR3: TGCGCCAGCAGCCTCCAACATCTAGCACGAGAGACCCAGTACTTC.

V and J are TRBV6-5 and TRBJ2-2; no definite D call. The germline CDR1 and CDR2 sequences are MNHEY and SVGAGI. The CDR3 loop spans 14 amino acids. V was trimmed by 8 bases and J by 3 bases, leaving 13 bases between them. The CDR3 loop is CASGDTTDTGELFF. The CDR3 DNA reads as TGTGCCAGCGGCGACACTACAGACACCGGGGAGCTGTTTTTT.

This clone was detected a few times. The chain couples TRBV5-6 to TRBJ1-1; no clear D. The germline CDR1 and CDR2 sequences are SGHDT and YYEEEE. The length of the CDR3 is 12 residues. Between the trimmed V and J ends, which lost 3 bases and 5 bases, there was a span of 8 bases. The chain's CDR3 is CASSSGMTEAFF. CDR3 DNA: TGTGCCAGCAGCTCGGGTATGACTGAAGCTTTCTTT.

The chain carries TRBV6-6 and TRBJ1-5; unclear D gene. Germline CDR1 and CDR2: MNHNY and SVGAGI (reference sequence). CDR3 length equals 14 residues. With 2 bases removed from V and 1 base from J, the gap between germline ends came to 6 bases. The CDR3 loop reads CASSYTESNQPQHF. CDR3 in DNA: TGTGCCAGCAGTTACACAGAGAGCAATCAGCCCCAGCATTTT.

V is TRBV11-2 and J is TRBJ2-7; 10 nucleotides match TRBD1. The CDR3 loop spans 16 amino acids. V was pared by 5 bases and J by 3 bases, with 10 bases of the junction left unmatched. Germline V lookup: CDR1 SGHAT, CDR2 FQNNGV. CDR3: CASSPRGQGVYYEQYF. The CDR3 DNA follows: TGTGCCAGCAGCCCCCGCGGACAGGGGGTGTACTACGAGCAGTACTTC.